This T cell receptor (beta chain) was recovered during a study of yellow fever vaccine responses in identical twins. General study points: As reported, the vaccine T cell response of twins seemed partly convergent and partly personalized.

Of note for this clonotype: As yet, its antigen is unknown.

TCRdb ran MiXCR on the RT-PCR reads and lists one entry per CDR3 protein. The data contain approximately 17,000 distinct CDR3 sequences, around 70% of them seen just once; the ten biggest clones take up roughly 2%. V was clipped by 3 bases and J by 9 bases, with 15 bases between them. CDR3 length: 15 residues. Germline lookup yields CDR1 MDHEN and CDR2 SYDVKM. The input for sequencing was T cells from blood (PBMCs), unsorted or a sorted subset (not recorded which), taken before or after yellow fever vaccination (not recorded which). J is TRBJ1-6 and V is TRBV28, with D tentatively TRBD1 (6 bases). The sequence derives from a woman aged 18 to 35 who received the yellow fever vaccine. The CDR3 bases are TGTGCCAGCAGTTTCCTAAGGGGGTCTGCTTCACCCCTCCACTTT. Translation gives CASSFLRGSASPLHF.